These T cell receptor beta chains were read from a single sample in a study of regulatory T cells in long-lasting Graves disease. MiXCR was run by TCRdb on the multiplex PCR reads, yielding one entry per CDR3 protein. The top ten clones hold approximately 17% of a sample with about 450,000 distinct CDR3 sequences, approximately 14% of them seen once. In addition, the sample was reused for a study of T cells in Graves' hyperthyroidism and ophthalmopathy.

The specimen comprised peripheral blood mononuclear cells (PBMCs), sampled at new diagnosis, from a patient treated with antithyroid drugs. Receptors originate from a woman in her fifties or sixties with Graves disease. Each CDR3 is given with its conserved first and last residue. The order of the fields is V gene, D gene, clone size, J gene, CDR3 protein, CDR3 DNA. The D gene is left open where the match is weak. Size values are once, few and many counts, or a class for expanded clones, and some rows have none.

TRBV7-9,.,many,TRBJ2-1,CASLGSYNEQFF,TGTGCCAGCCTCGGATCCTACAATGAGCAGTTCTTC
TRBV7-8,TRBD2,many,TRBJ2-5,CASRWLAGIRETQYF,TGTGCCAGCAGATGGCTAGCGGGGATAAGAGAGACCCAGTACTTC
TRBV12-3/TRBV12-4,TRBD2,many,TRBJ2-1,CASTQTSGPANEQFF,TGTGCCAGCACCCAGACTAGCGGGCCTGCCAATGAGCAGTTCTTC
TRBV6-4,.,many,TRBJ2-7,CASSESTGGVYEQYF,TGTGCCAGCAGTGAATCGACTGGAGGGGTCTACGAGCAGTACTTC
TRBV19,TRBD1,.,TRBJ1-2,CASSTFGQGAYYGYTF,TGTGCCAGTAGTACCTTCGGACAGGGGGCCTACTATGGCTACACCTTC
TRBV11-2,.,many,TRBJ2-1,CASSPGPYNEQFF,TGTGCCAGCAGCCCGGGACCATACAATGAGCAGTTCTTC
TRBV11-2,.,many,TRBJ2-5,CASSLTPPRTGYQETQYF,TGTGCCAGCAGCTTAACCCCCCCCCGTACAGGATACCAAGAGACCCAGTACTTC
TRBV6-1,.,few,TRBJ2-3,CASRAGPFTDTQYF,TGTGCCAGCAGAGCTGGTCCTTTCACAGATACGCAGTATTTT
TRBV5-1,TRBD2,many,TRBJ2-3,CASSLTVAGEGTDTQYF,TGCGCCAGCAGCCTGACGGTAGCGGGAGAGGGCACAGATACGCAGTATTTT
TRBV2,TRBD2,many,TRBJ2-2,CASSASYTSGTSGELFF,TGTGCCAGCAGTGCGTCGTATACTAGCGGGACGTCCGGGGAGCTGTTTTTT
TRBV30,TRBD1,few,TRBJ2-7,CAWRRDRGNHEQYF,TGTGCCTGGAGGAGAGACAGGGGGAACCACGAGCAGTACTTC
TRBV7-2,.,.,TRBJ2-7,CASDGARLYYEQYF,TGTGCCAGCGACGGTGCTAGGCTCTACTACGAGCAGTACTTC
TRBV5-5,TRBD1,.,TRBJ2-5,CAGSPPQGLETQYF,TGTGCCGGCAGCCCTCCACAGGGGTTAGAGACCCAGTACTTC
TRBV20-1,.,many,TRBJ2-3,CSAPLGTTDTQYF,TGCAGTGCTCCCCTCGGGACCACAGATACGCAGTATTTT
TRBV9,.,.,TRBJ2-7,CASSVAQGNEQYF,TGTGCCAGCAGCGTAGCTCAGGGTAACGAGCAGTACTTC
TRBV29-1,.,few,TRBJ1-2,CSVEEVRSYGYTF,TGCAGCGTTGAAGAAGTCAGATCCTATGGCTACACCTTC
TRBV28,TRBD2,many,TRBJ2-3,CASRTLRTSQTFATDTQYF,TGTGCCAGCAGGACGCTACGGACTAGCCAAACGTTTGCCACAGATACGCAGTATTTT
TRBV28,.,many,TRBJ2-1,CASRNTYSYNEQFF,TGTGCCAGCCGGAACACCTACTCCTACAATGAGCAGTTCTTC
TRBV2,.,.,TRBJ2-5,CASSEGGVETQYF,TGTGCCAGCAGTGAGGGTGGGGTGGAGACCCAGTACTTC
TRBV12-3/TRBV12-4,TRBD1,many,TRBJ1-6,CASRLRGTVNSPLHF,TGTGCCAGCAGACTTAGAGGGACAGTAAACTCACCCCTCCACTTT
TRBV4-1,.,many,TRBJ1-5,CASSQAGRGSNQPQHF,TGCGCCAGCAGCCAAGCCGGAAGGGGTAGCAATCAGCCCCAGCATTTT
TRBV12-3/TRBV12-4,.,.,TRBJ1-4,CASSVPDSLKLFF,TGTGCCAGCAGTGTTCCGGACAGCCTAAAACTGTTTTTT
TRBV11-2,.,.,TRBJ2-7,CASTPNDISYEQYF,TGTGCCAGCACGCCCAATGACATCTCCTACGAGCAGTACTTC
TRBV7-2,TRBD2,many,TRBJ2-4,CASSVAGGPNIQYF,TGTGCCAGCAGCGTAGCGGGAGGGCCGAACATTCAGTACTTC
TRBV6-1,.,few,TRBJ2-5,CASRPRGLLLETQYF,TGTGCCAGCAGACCGCGGGGGCTTCTTTTGGAGACCCAGTACTTC
TRBV7-2,.,many,TRBJ2-6,CASSPGVVRASGANVLTF,TGTGCCAGCAGCCCCGGGGTGGTCAGGGCGTCTGGGGCCAACGTCCTGACTTTC
TRBV7-2,.,many,TRBJ2-5,CASSAPPGQETQYF,TGTGCCAGCAGCGCCCCCCCGGGCCAAGAGACCCAGTACTTC
TRBV19,TRBD1,many,TRBJ1-6,CASSIGTGGNSPLHF,TGTGCCAGTAGTATCGGGACAGGCGGAAATTCACCCCTCCACTTT
TRBV20-1,.,.,TRBJ2-3,CSARGGGVGTNTQYF,TGCAGTGCTAGAGGCGGGGGCGTGGGTACAAATACGCAGTATTTT
TRBV7-2,.,few,TRBJ1-1,CASSHLTDYTEAFF,TGTGCCAGCAGCCACCTGACAGATTACACTGAAGCTTTCTTT
TRBV7-2,TRBD2,.,TRBJ2-1,CASSAGTSGGGRYNEQFF,TGTGCCAGCAGCGCCGGGACTAGCGGGGGAGGGAGATACAATGAGCAGTTCTTC
TRBV20-1,.,once,TRBJ2-2,CSARDPEPLNTGELFF,TGCAGTGCTAGAGATCCGGAACCCCTGAACACCGGGGAGCTGTTTTTT
TRBV6-1,TRBD2,.,TRBJ2-1,CASSAFGTSLVNEQFF,TGTGCCAGCAGTGCTTTCGGGACTAGTCTGGTCAATGAGCAGTTCTTC
TRBV14,.,.,TRBJ1-1,CASSQGLVAFF,TGTGCCAGCAGCCAAGGTTTGGTAGCTTTCTTT
TRBV7-9,.,.,TRBJ2-1,CASSFVQGQETQCF,TGTGCCAGCAGCTTTGTTCAGGGCCAAGAGACCCAGTGCTTC
TRBV11-2,TRBD2,many,TRBJ2-7,CASSLGQAGYEQYF,TGTGCCAGCAGCTTAGGTCAAGCGGGGTACGAGCAGTACTTC
TRBV9,.,few,TRBJ2-7,CASSPSGDMTTYEQYF,TGTGCCAGCAGCCCGAGTGGGGACATGACTACCTACGAGCAGTACTTC
TRBV10-3,TRBD2,many,TRBJ2-7,CAISVSSGSYEQYF,TGTGCCATCAGCGTCTCTAGCGGCTCCTACGAGCAGTACTTC
TRBV7-9,.,.,TRBJ2-4,CASSPLAKNIQYF,TGTGCCAGCAGCCCCCTAGCCAAAAACATTCAGTACTTC
TRBV14,.,.,TRBJ2-3,CASSQDSGRRDTQYF,TGTGCCAGCAGCCAAGATAGCGGACGTAGGGATACGCAGTATTTT
TRBV7-8,TRBD1,many,TRBJ2-1,CASSLARQGIMYNEQFF,TGTGCCAGCAGCTTAGCGCGACAGGGGATCATGTACAATGAGCAGTTCTTC
TRBV6-1,.,.,TRBJ2-7,CASSEAGDYEQYF,TGTGCCAGCAGTGAAGCAGGGGACTACGAGCAGTACTTC
TRBV6-5,TRBD2,.,TRBJ2-3,CASSYEAGGGADTQYF,TGTGCCAGCAGTTACGAGGCGGGAGGTGGCGCAGATACGCAGTATTTT
TRBV7-9,.,many,TRBJ1-2,CASSLVGSDYGYTF,TGTGCCAGCAGCTTAGTTGGAAGCGACTATGGCTACACCTTC
TRBV6-1,.,many,TRBJ1-5,CASSLPNSNQPQHF,TGTGCCAGCAGTCTGCCGAATAGCAATCAGCCCCAGCATTTT
TRBV28,TRBD1,many,TRBJ1-2,CASSVQGALNYGYTF,TGTGCCAGCAGTGTACAGGGGGCCCTCAACTATGGCTACACCTTC
TRBV7-9,TRBD2,many,TRBJ2-1,CASSRGTSGSEQFF,TGTGCCAGCAGCCGCGGGACTAGCGGGAGTGAGCAGTTCTTC
TRBV4-1,.,.,TRBJ2-1,CASSQGDYSYNEQFF,TGCGCCAGCAGCCAAGGAGATTACTCCTACAATGAGCAGTTCTTC
TRBV9,TRBD1,.,TRBJ2-7,CASSVEQGAREQYF,TGTGCCAGCAGCGTAGAACAGGGGGCTAGGGAGCAGTACTTC
TRBV28,.,.,TRBJ2-7,CASSLLQTYEQYF,TGTGCCAGCAGTTTACTACAGACCTACGAGCAGTACTTC
TRBV4-2,TRBD2,few,TRBJ2-2,CASSQDLALAGVETGELFF,TGTGCCAGCAGCCAAGATTTGGCACTAGCGGGAGTTGAGACCGGGGAGCTGTTTTTT
TRBV19,.,.,TRBJ2-5,CASSMGVMETQYF,TGTGCCAGTAGTATGGGGGTGATGGAGACCCAGTACTTC
TRBV27,TRBD2,.,TRBJ2-1,CASSLLGLADNEQFF,TGTGCCAGCAGTTTGTTGGGACTAGCGGACAATGAGCAGTTCTTC